These T cell receptor beta chains were read from a single sample in a study of T cell repertoires in cytomegalovirus infection. MiXCR, applied by TCRdb to the reads, yields one record per CDR3 protein. The table lists roughly 100,000 distinct CDR3 sequences, approximately 15% of them singletons. Sequenced input: PBMCs. Source of these receptors: a human donor in good health (CMV status not recorded). Some clones in this sample may be carry-over from other donors' samples. Each CDR3 is given with its conserved first and last residue. D genes are given only for firm matches. The size of a clone is reported for some rows only, either as once, few or many, or as a class for expanded clones.

J gene | clone size | D gene | V gene | CDR3 DNA | CDR3 protein
TRBJ2-5 | NA | TRBD2 | TRBV5-4 | TGTGCCAGCAGCCCCGGGACTAGCGGGGGCCTCCAAGAGACCCAGTACTTC | CASSPGTSGGLQETQYF
TRBJ2-3 | NA | NA | TRBV6-5 | TGTGCCAGCAGTGGACCTCGCAGGGGGGCCGGAGATACGCAGTATTTT | CASSGPRRGAGDTQYF
TRBJ1-1 | NA | NA | TRBV10-3 | TGTGCCATCAGTGACGAACGGAGGACTGAAGCTTTCTTT | CAISDERRTEAFF
TRBJ2-6 | once | TRBD1 | TRBV2 | TGTGCCAGCAGCGGGACAGGGGGCTCTGGGGCCAACGTCCTGACTTTC | CASSGTGGSGANVLTF
TRBJ1-4 | few | TRBD1 | TRBV20-1 | TGCAGTGCCGCAAACAGGGGAACTAATGAAAAACTGTTTTTT | CSAANRGTNEKLFF
TRBJ2-3 | many | NA | TRBV20-1 | TGCAGTGCTAGAGATGCCCGACAGCAATCCACAGATACGCAGTATTTT | CSARDARQQSTDTQYF
TRBJ2-7 | NA | TRBD2 | TRBV7-6 | TGTGCCAGCAGCTTAGCGAGGCTAGCGGGGCTTCCGGGGGGCGAGAAGTACTTC | CASSLARLAGLPGGEKYF
TRBJ1-5 | NA | NA | TRBV6-2/TRBV6-3 | TGTGCCAGCACTAACGGATATAGCAATCAGCCCCAGCATTTT | CASTNGYSNQPQHF
TRBJ2-2 | NA | NA | TRBV11-2 | TGTGCCAGCAGCCCATCCAGGGATGCCGGGGAGCTGTTTTTT | CASSPSRDAGELFF
TRBJ1-2 | many | NA | TRBV7-2 | TGTGCCAGCAGCTTATCATGGTTTGTGCGAGCTAACTATGGCTACACCTTC | CASSLSWFVRANYGYTF
TRBJ1-2 | once | NA | TRBV2 | TGTGCCAGCAGGGCCCTCTATGGCTACACCTTC | CASRALYGYTF
TRBJ2-3 | NA | NA | TRBV9 | TGTGCCAGCAGCGTATCGAGTGGAAGTAGCACAGATACGCAGTATTTT | CASSVSSGSSTDTQYF
TRBJ2-7 | few | NA | TRBV14 | TGTGCCCCCCAAGGGACCCGTCCCTCCTACGAGCAGTACTTC | CAPQGTRPSYEQYF
TRBJ2-7 | once | NA | TRBV5-1 | TGCGCCAGCAGCTTGGATCCCGGGACTGCCATCTACGAGCAGTACTTC | CASSLDPGTAIYEQYF
TRBJ2-1 | few | NA | TRBV29-1 | TGCAGCGGCGACACTCAGGGATACAATGAGCAGTTCTTC | CSGDTQGYNEQFF
TRBJ1-5 | few | NA | TRBV20-1 | TGCAGTGCTAGGTTGACAGGAGGTATCACTAATCAGCCCCAGCATTTT | CSARLTGGITNQPQHF
TRBJ2-5 | few | NA | TRBV20-1 | TGCAGTGCTAGGGAAGGCCCGATCGGAGAGACCCAGTACTTC | CSAREGPIGETQYF
TRBJ2-7 | NA | NA | TRBV7-9 | TGTGCCAGCAGCCCTACGGGACTTAAGTATTACGAGCAGTACTTC | CASSPTGLKYYEQYF
TRBJ1-2 | few | NA | TRBV10-3 | TGTGCCATCAGTGACCAACAGGTCATCGGCTATGGCTACACCTTC | CAISDQQVIGYGYTF
TRBJ2-7 | NA | NA | TRBV10-3 | TGTGCCATCAGTGGGGGCCCACAGAACGTTTTCTACGAGCAGTACTTC | CAISGGPQNVFYEQYF
TRBJ1-1 | few | NA | TRBV11-2 | TGTGCCAGCAGCCCCTGGGGTACCCTTTCCATGAACACTGAAGCTTTCTTT | CASSPWGTLSMNTEAFF
TRBJ2-1 | few | NA | TRBV11-3 | TGTGCCAGCAGCTTAGCCTATATGGCAGAGCAGTTCTTC | CASSLAYMAEQFF
TRBJ2-3 | NA | TRBD2 | TRBV4-1 | TGCGCCAGCAGCCAAGCTAATATGGGACTAGGAACAGATACGCAGTATTTT | CASSQANMGLGTDTQYF
TRBJ2-5 | NA | TRBD1 | TRBV5-5 | TGTGCCAGCAGCTTCCGACAGGGTGTAAGAGAGACCCAGTACTTC | CASSFRQGVRETQYF
TRBJ1-2 | few | NA | TRBV7-9 | TGTGCCAGCAGCTTAGCTCGTGGCTACACCTTC | CASSLARGYTF
TRBJ1-5 | many | NA | TRBV7-2 | TGTGCCAGCAGCTTGGGCAGACTTTCGCCCCAGCATTTT | CASSLGRLSPQHF
TRBJ1-2 | NA | TRBD1 | TRBV5-1 | TGCGCCAGCAGTTGGGGCCTTGGGGACAGGGACTACACCTTC | CASSWGLGDRDYTF
TRBJ1-1 | few | NA | TRBV2 | TGTGCCAGCAGTGAAGACGCCGGGAAGGGGACTGAAGCTTTCTTT | CASSEDAGKGTEAFF
TRBJ2-4 | once | TRBD2 | TRBV6-6 | TGTGCCAGCAGTTTCCACAGCGGGGCCGGATCCAAAAACATTCAGTACTTC | CASSFHSGAGSKNIQYF